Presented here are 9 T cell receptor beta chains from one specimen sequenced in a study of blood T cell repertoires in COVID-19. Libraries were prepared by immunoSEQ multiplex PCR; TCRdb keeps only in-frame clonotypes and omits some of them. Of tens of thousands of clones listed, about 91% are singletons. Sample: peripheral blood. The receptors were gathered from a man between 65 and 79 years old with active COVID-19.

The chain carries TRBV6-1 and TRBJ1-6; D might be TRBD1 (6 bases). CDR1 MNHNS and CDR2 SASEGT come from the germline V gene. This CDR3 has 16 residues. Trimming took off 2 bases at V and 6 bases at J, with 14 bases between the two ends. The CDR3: CASSENGGSINSPLHF. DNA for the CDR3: TGTGCCAGCAGTGAAAATGGGGGCTCAATTAATTCACCCCTCCACTTT.

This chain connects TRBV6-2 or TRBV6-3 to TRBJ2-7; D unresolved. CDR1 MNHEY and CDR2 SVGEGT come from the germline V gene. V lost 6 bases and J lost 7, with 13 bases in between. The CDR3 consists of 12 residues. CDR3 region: CASSLTQREQYF. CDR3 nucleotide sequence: TGTGCCAGCAGCCTGACTCAGAGGGAGCAGTACTTC.

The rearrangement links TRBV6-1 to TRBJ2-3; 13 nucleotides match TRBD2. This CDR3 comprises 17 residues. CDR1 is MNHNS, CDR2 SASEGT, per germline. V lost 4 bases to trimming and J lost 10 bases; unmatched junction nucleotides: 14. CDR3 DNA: TGTGCCAGCAGTGGGACTAGCGGGAGACCCGGACAGTTGGCGCAGTATTTT. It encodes CASSGTSGRPGQLAQYF.

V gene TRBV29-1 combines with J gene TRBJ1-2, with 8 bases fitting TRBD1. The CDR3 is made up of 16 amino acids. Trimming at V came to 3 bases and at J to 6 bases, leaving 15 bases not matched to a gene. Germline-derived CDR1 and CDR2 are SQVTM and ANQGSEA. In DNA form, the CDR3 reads TGCAGCGTTGACGCTCCCCCCCAGGGGGCCAGCGATGGCTACACCTTC. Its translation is CSVDAPPQGASDGYTF. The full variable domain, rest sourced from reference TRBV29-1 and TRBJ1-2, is SAVISQKPSRDICQRGTSLTIQCQVDSQVTMMFWYRQQPGQSLTLIATANQGSEATYESGFVIDKFPISRPNLTFSTLTVSNMSPEDSSIYLCSVDAPPQGASDGYTFGSGTRLTVV.

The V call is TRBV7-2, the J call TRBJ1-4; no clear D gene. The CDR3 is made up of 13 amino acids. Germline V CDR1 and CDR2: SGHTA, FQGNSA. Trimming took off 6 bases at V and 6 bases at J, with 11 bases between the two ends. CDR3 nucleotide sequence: TGTGCCAGCAGGGCCCCTCAGGATGAAAAACTGTTTTTT. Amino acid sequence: CASRAPQDEKLFF.

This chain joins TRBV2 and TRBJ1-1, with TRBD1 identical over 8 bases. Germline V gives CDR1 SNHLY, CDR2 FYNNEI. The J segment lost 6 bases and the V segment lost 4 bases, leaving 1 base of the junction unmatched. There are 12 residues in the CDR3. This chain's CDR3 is CASSGQGPEAFF. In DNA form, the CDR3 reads TGTGCCAGCAGTGGACAGGGGCCTGAAGCTTTCTTT.

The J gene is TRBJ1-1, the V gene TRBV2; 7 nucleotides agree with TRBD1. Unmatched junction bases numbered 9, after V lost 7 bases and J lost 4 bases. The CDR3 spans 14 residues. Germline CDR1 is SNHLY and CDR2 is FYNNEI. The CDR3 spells CASTSQGGVTEAFF. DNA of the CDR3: TGTGCCAGCACGAGCCAAGGGGGCGTCACTGAAGCTTTCTTT.

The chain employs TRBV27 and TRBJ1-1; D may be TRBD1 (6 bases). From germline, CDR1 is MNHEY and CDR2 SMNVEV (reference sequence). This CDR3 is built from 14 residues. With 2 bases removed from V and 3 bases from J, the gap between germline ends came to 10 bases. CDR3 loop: CASSLRPGDTEAFF. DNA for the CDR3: TGTGCCAGCAGTTTACGTCCAGGGGACACTGAAGCTTTCTTT.

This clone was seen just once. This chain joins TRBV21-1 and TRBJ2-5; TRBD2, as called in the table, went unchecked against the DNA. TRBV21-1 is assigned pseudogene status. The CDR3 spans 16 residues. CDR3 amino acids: CASSKGLAAVQETQYF. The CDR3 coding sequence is TGTGCCAGCAGCAAAGGACTAGCGGCAGTCCAAGAGACCCAGTACTTC.